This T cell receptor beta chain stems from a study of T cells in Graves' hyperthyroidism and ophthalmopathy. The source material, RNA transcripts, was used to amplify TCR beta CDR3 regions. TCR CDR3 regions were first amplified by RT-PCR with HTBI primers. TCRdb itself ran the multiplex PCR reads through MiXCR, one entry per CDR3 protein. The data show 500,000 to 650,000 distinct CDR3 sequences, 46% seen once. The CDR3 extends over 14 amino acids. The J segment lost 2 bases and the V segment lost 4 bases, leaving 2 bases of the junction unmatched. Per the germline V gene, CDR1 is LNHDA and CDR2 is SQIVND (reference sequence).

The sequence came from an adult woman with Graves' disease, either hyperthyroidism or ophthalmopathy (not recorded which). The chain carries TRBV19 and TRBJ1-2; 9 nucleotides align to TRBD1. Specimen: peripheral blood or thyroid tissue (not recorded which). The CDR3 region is CASSKGQGNYGYTF. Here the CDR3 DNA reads TGTGCCAGTAGTAAAGGACAGGGGAACTATGGCTACACCTTC.